The source of this TCR beta chain is a study of cytomegalovirus exposure and HLA in healthy donors. Study background: Early release data held 85 million or so unique TCRs from HLA-typed donors.

V shed 4 bases and J shed 8 bases, with 11 bases lying between them. The CDR3 has 12 residues. The V gene's germline CDR1 is KGHSH and CDR2 LQKENI. General observations from the study: Productive status was seen about 87% or about 30% of the time for most TCR beta V segments in an earlier analysis. As a later analysis revealed, most CMV-associated TCR beta chains appeared HLA-restricted. Rarity held for most TCR sequences, but there were some public TCRs that occurred in many donors.

With 60 Vbeta and 13 Jbeta primers, the PCR was carried out. Sequencing was performed with immunoSEQ multiplex PCR; in TCRdb, only in-frame clones are kept and a portion is missing. The table lists over 120,000 clones, 78% of them singletons. This clone was seen more than once but under ten times. Its target is not known. The rearrangement links TRBV18 to TRBJ1-1; D may be TRBD1 (5 bases). This receptor was taken from a woman aged 18-29 years in good health and CMV-seropositive. The sample consisted of PBMCs. CDR3 nucleotides: TGTGCCAGCTCACAAGGACATAACGAAGCTTTCTTT. This encodes CASSQGHNEAFF. Combining the CDR3 with reference TRBV18 and TRBJ1-1 gives the whole variable domain NAGVMQNPRHLVRRRGQEARLRCSPMKGHSHVYWYRQLPEEGLKFMVYLQKENIIDESGMPKERFSAEFPKEGPSILRIQQVVRGDSAAYFCASSQGHNEAFFGQGTRLTVV.